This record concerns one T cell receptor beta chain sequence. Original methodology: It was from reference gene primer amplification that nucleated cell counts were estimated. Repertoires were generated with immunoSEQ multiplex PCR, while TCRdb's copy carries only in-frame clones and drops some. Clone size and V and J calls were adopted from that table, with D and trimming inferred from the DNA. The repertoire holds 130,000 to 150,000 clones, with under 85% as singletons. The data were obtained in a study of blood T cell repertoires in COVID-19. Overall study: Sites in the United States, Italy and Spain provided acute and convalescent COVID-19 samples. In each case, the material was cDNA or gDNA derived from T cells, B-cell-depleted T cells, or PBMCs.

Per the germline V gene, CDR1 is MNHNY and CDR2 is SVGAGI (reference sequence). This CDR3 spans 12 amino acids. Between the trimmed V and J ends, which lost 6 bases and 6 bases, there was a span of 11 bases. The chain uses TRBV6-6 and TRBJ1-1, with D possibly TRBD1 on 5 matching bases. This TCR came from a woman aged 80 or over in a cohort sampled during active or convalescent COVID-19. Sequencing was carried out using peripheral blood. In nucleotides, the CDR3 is TGTGCCAGCAGCCAGGGTAAAGCTGAAGCTTTCTTT. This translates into CASSQGKAEAFF.